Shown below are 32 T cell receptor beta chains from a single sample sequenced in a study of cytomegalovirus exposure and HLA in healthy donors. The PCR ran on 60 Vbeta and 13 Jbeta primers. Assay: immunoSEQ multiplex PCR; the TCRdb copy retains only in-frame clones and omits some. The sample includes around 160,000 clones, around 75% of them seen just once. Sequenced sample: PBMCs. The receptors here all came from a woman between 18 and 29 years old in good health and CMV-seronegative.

The CDR3 coding sequence is TGTGCCAGCAGCTTAGCCGGGACAGGGATCGAAGAGACCCAGTACTTC. It is translated as CASSLAGTGIEETQYF. The rearrangement uses TRBV7-2 and TRBJ2-5; 9 bases align to TRBD1. V lost 0 bases and J lost 3; bases outside the gene matches: 5. The CDR3 runs 16 residues. The germline V gene has CDR1 SGHTA and CDR2 FQGNSA.

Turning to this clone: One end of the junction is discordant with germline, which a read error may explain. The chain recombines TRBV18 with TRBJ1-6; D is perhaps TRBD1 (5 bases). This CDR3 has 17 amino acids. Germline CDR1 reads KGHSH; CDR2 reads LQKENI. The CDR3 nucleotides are TGTGCCAGCTCACCACGGCAGGGTTGGGCCTATAATTCACCCCCCCACTTT. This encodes CASSPRQGWAYNSPPHF.

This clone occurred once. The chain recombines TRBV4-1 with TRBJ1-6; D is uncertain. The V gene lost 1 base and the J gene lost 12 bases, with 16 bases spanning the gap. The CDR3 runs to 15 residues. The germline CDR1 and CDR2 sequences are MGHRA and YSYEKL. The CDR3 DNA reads TGCGCCAGCAGCCAAGGCAGGATCGACCGGGGACCCCTCCACTTT. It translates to CASSQGRIDRGPLHF.

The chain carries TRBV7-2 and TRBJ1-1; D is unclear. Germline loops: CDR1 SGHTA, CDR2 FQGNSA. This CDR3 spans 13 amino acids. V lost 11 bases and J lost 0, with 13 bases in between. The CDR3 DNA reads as TGTGCCGGAAGGAGGGATATGAACACTGAAGCTTTCTTT. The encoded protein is CAGRRDMNTEAFF.

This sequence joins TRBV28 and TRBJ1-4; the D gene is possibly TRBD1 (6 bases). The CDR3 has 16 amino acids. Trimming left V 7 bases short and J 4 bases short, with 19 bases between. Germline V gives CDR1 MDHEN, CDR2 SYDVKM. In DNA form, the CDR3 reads TGTGCCAGCACCACCGGGGGGCGGGGGGGTAATGAAAAACTGTTTTTT. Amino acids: CASTTGGRGGNEKLFF.

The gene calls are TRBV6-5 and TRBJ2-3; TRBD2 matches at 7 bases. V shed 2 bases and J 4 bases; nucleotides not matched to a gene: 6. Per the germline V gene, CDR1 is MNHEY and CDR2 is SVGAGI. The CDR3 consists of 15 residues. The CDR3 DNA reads TGTGCCAGCAGTTACGGCGGCGGGAGAGCAGATACGCAGTATTTT. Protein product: CASSYGGGRADTQYF.

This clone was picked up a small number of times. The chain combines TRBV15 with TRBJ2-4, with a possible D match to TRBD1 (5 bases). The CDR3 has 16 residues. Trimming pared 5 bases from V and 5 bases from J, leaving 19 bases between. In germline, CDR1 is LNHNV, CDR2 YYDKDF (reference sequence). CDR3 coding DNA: TGTGCCACCAGCGACGTACCAGGGATTCTGGAAAACATTCAGTACTTC. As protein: CATSDVPGILENIQYF.

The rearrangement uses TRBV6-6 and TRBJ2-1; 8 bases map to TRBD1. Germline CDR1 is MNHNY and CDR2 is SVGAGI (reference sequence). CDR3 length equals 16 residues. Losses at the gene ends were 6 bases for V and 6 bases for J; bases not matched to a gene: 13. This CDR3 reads CASRGPRQGLGNEQFF. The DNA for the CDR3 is TGTGCCAGCAGGGGGCCTCGACAGGGGCTAGGCAATGAGCAGTTCTTC.

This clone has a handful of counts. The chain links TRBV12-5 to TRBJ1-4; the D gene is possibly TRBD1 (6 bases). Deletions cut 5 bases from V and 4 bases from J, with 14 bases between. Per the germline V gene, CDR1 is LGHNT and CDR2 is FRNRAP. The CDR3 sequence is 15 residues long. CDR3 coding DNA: TGTGCTAGTGGTACTTGGACAGCGGTTAATGAAAAACTGTTTTTT. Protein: CASGTWTAVNEKLFF.

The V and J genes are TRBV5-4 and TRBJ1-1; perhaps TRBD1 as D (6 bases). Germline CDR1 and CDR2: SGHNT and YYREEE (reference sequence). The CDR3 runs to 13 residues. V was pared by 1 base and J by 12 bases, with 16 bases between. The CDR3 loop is CASSLWGRVGSFF. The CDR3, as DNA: TGTGCCAGCAGCTTGTGGGGGCGCGTCGGGTCTTTCTTT.

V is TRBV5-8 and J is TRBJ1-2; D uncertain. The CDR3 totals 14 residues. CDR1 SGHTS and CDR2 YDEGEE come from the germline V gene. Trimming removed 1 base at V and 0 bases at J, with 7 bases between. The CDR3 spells CASSLPGTNYGYTF. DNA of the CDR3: TGTGCCAGCAGCTTGCCCGGGACTAACTATGGCTACACCTTC.

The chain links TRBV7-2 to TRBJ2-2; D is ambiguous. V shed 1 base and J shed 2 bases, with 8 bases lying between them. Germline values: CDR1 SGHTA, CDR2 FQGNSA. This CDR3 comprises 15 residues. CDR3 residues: CASSLVGRNTGELFF. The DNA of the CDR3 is TGTGCCAGCAGCTTAGTGGGCCGAAACACCGGGGAGCTGTTTTTT.

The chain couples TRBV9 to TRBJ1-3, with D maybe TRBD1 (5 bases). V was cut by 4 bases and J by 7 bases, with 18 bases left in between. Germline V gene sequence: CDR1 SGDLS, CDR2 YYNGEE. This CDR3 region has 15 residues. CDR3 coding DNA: TGTGCCAGCAGCCCGACCAGGGCTCCTGAGAACACCATATATTTT. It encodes CASSPTRAPENTIYF.

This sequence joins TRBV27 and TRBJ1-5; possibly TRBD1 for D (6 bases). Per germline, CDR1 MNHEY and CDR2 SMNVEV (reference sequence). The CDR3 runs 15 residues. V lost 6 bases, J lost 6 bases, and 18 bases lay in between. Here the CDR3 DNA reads TGTGCCAGCAGCCCGTGGGGCGGGGGGCGTCAGCCCCAGCATTTT. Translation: CASSPWGGGRQPQHF.

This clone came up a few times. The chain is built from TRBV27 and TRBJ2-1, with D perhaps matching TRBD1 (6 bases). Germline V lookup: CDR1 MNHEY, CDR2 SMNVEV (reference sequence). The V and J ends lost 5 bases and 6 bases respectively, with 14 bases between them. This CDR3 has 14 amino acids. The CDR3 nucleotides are TGTGCCAGCAGTCTGGGACATACCGCCAATGAGCAGTTCTTC. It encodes CASSLGHTANEQFF.

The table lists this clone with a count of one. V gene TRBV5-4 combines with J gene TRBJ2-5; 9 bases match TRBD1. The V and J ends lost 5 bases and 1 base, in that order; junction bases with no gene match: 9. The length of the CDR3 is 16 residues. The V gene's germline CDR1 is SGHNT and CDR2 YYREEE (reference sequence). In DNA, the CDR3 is TGTGCCAGCAGTCCGAGACAGGGGGGCCCCCAAGAGACCCAGTACTTC. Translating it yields CASSPRQGGPQETQYF.

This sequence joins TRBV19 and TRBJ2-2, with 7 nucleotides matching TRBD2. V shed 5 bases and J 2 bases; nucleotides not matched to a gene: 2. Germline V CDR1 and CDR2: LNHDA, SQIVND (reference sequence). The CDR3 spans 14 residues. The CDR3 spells CASSPGLNTGELFF. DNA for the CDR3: TGTGCCAGTAGTCCGGGACTAAACACCGGGGAGCTGTTTTTT. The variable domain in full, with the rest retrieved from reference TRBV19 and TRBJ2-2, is DGGITQSPKYLFRKEGQNVTLSCEQNLNHDAMYWYRQDPGQGLRLIYYSQIVNDFQKGDIAEGYSVSREKKESFPLTVTSAQKNPTAFYLCASSPGLNTGELFFGEGSRLTVL.

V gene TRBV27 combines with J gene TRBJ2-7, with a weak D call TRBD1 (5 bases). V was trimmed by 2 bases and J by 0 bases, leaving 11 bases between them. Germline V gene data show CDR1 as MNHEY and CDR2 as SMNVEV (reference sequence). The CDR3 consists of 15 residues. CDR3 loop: CASSLRQLSSYEQYF. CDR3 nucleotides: TGTGCCAGCAGTTTACGACAGCTGAGCTCCTACGAGCAGTACTTC.

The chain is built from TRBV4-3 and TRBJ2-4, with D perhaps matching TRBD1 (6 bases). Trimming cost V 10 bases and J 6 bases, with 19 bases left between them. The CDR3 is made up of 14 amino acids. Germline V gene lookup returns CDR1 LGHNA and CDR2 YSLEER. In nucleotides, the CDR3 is TGCGCCAACCTATCGCGGGCCAGGGGAAACATTCAGTACTTC. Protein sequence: CANLSRARGNIQYF.

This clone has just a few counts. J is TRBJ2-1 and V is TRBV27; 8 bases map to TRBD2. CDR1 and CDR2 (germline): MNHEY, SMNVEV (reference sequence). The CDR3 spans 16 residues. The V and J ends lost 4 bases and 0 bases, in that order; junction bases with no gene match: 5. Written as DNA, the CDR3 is TGTGCCAGCAGTTCCGAGCGGGAGTACTCCTACAATGAGCAGTTCTTC. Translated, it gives CASSSEREYSYNEQFF.

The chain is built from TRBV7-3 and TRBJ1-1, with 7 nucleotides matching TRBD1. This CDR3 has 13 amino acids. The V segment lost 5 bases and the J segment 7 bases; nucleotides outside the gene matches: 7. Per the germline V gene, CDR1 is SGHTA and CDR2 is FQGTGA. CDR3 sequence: CASSHYGQDEAFF. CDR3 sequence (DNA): TGTGCCAGCAGCCACTACGGACAGGATGAAGCTTTCTTT.

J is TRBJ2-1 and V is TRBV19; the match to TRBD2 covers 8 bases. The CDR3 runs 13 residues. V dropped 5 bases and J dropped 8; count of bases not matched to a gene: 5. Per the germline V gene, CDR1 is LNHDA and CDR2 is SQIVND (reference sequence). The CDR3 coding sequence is TGTGCCAGTAGTCCGGGACTAGACTATGAGCAGTTCTTC. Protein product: CASSPGLDYEQFF.

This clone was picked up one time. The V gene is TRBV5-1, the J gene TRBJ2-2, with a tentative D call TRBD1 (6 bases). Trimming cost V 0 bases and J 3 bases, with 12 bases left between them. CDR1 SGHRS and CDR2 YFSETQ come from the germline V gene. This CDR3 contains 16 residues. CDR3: CASSLEGRGHTGELFF. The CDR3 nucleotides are TGCGCCAGCAGCTTGGAGGGCAGGGGTCACACCGGGGAGCTGTTTTTT.

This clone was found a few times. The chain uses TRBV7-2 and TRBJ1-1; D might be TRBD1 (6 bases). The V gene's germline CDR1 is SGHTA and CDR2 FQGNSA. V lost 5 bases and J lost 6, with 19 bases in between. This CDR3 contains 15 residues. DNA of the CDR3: TGTGCCAGCAGCCACCAAACAGGGCCCAGGGCTGAAGCTTTCTTT. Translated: CASSHQTGPRAEAFF.

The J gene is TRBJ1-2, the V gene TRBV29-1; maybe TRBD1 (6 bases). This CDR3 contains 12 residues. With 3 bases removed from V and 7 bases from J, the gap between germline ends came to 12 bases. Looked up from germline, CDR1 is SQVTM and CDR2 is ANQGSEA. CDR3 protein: CSVDDAGVGYTF. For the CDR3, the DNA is TGCAGCGTTGATGATGCAGGGGTTGGCTACACCTTC.

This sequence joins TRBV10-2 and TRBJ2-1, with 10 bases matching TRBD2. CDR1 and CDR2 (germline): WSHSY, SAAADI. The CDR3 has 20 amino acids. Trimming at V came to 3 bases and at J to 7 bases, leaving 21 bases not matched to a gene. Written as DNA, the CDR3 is TGCGCCAGCAGTGAAAAGATTGGGACTAGCGTAAAGAAAAGGAGGAATGAGCAGTTCTTC. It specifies CASSEKIGTSVKKRRNEQFF.

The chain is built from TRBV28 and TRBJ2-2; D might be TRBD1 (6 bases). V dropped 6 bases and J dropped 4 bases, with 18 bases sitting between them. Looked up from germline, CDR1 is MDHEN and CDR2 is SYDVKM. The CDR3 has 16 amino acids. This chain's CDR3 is CASSQGWSGITGELFF. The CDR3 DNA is TGTGCCAGCAGCCAGGGGTGGAGTGGTATCACCGGGGAGCTGTTTTTT.

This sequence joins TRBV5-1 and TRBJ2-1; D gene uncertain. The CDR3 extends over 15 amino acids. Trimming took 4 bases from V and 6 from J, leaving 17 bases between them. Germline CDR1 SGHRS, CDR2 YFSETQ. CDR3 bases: TGCGCCAGCAGCCGGGTTATCCGACCGGGCAATGAGCAGTTCTTC. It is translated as CASSRVIRPGNEQFF.

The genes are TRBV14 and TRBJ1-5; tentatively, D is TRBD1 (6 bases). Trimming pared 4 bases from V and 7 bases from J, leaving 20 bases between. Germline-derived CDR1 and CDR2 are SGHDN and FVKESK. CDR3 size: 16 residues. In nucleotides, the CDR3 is TGTGCCAGCAGCCCCAGAGTTCGGCAGGGGCAACAGCCCCAGCATTTT. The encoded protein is CASSPRVRQGQQPQHF.

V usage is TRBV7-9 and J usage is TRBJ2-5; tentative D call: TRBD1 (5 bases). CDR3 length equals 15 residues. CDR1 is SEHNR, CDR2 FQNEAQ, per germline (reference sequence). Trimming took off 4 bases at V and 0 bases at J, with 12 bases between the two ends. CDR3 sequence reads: CASSYTGANQETQYF. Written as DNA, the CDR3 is TGTGCCAGCAGCTATACAGGAGCCAACCAAGAGACCCAGTACTTC.

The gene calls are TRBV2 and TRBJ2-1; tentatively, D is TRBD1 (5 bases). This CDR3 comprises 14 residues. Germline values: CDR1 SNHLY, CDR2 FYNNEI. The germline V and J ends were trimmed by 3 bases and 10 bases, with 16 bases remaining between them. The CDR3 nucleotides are TGTGCCAGCAGTGAGGGGCAGGGTGCGGACGAGCAGTTCTTC. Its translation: CASSEGQGADEQFF.

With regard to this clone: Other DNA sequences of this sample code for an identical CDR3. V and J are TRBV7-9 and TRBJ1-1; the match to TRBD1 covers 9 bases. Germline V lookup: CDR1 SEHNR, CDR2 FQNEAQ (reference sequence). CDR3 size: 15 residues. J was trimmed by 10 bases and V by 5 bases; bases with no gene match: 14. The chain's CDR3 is CASSPIGGRDRVAFF. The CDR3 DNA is TGTGCCAGCAGCCCTATAGGGGGCCGGGACAGGGTAGCTTTCTTT. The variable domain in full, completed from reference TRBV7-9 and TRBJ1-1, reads DTGVSQNPRHKITKRGQNVTFRCDPISEHNRLYWYRQTLGQGPEFLTYFQNEAQLEKSRLLSDRFSAERPKGSFSTLEIQRTEQGDSAMYLCASSPIGGRDRVAFFGQGTRLTVV.